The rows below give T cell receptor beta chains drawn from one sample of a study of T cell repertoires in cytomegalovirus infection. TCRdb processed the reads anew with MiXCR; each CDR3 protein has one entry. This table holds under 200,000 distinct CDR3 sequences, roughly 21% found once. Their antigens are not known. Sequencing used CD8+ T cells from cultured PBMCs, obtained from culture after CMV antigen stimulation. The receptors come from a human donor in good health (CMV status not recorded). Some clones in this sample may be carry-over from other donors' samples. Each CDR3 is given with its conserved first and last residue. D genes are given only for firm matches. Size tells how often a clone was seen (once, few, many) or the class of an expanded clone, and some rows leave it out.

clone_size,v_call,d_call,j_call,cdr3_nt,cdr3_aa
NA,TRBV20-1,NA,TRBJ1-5,TGCAGTGCTAGAACAGGCGGGAGTCGTCAGCCCCAGCATTTT,CSARTGGSRQPQHF
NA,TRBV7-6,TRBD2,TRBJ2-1,TGTGCCAGCAGCATGCGACTAGCGGGGAACAATGAGCAGTTCTTC,CASSMRLAGNNEQFF
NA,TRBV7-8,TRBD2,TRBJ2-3,TGTGCCAGCAGCTCCGATGGACTAGCAGATACGCAGTATTTT,CASSSDGLADTQYF
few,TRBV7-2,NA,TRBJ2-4,TGTGCCAGCAGCTTAGTAGTCGGGCAGGGTCGGGCCAAAAACATTCAGTACTTC,CASSLVVGQGRAKNIQYF
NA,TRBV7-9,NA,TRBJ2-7,TGTGCCAGCAGCAGCCGGGACGGTCTAGTTCAGCAGTACTTC,CASSSRDGLVQQYF
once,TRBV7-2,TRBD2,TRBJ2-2,TGTGCCAGCAGCTTAGAGTCTCTAGCGGGGGGACTCACAGGGACCGGGGAGCTGTTTTTT,CASSLESLAGGLTGTGELFF
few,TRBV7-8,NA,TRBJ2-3,TGTGCCAGCAGCTTAAGGAGCGGGTCCAGCACAGATACGCAGTATTTT,CASSLRSGSSTDTQYF
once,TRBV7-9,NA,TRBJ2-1,TGTGTAGAGGCGGGAAGGTCCTACAATGAGCAGTTCTTC,CVEAGRSYNEQFF
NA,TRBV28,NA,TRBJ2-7,TGTGCCAGCAGGGCGGTCAGGGATCTCTACGAGCAGTACTTC,CASRAVRDLYEQYF
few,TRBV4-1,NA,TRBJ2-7,TGCGCCAGCAGCCCTGTCAGGGGCTACGAGCAGTACTTC,CASSPVRGYEQYF